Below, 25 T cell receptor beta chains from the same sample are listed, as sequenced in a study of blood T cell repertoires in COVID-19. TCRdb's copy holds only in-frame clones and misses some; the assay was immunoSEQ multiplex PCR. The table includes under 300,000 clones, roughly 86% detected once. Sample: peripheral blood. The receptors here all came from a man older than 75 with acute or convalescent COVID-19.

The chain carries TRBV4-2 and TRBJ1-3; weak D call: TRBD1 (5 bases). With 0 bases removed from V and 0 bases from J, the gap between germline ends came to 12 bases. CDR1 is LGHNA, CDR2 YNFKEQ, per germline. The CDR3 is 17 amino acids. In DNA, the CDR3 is TGTGCCAGCAGCCAAGAAGGGGCCAGCTACTCTGGAAACACCATATATTTT. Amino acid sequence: CASSQEGASYSGNTIYF.

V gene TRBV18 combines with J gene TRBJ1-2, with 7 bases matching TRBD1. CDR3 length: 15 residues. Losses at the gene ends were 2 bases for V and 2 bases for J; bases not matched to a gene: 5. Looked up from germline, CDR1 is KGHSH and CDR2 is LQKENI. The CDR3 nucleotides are TGTGCCAGCTCACCAAAGGGACAGCAGAACTATGGCTACACCTTC. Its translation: CASSPKGQQNYGYTF.

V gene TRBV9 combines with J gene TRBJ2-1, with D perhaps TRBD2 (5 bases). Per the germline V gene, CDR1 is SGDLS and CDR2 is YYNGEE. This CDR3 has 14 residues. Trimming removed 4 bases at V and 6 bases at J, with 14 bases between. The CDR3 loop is CASSFWETGNEQFF. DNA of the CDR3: TGTGCCAGCAGCTTCTGGGAGACCGGCAATGAGCAGTTCTTC.

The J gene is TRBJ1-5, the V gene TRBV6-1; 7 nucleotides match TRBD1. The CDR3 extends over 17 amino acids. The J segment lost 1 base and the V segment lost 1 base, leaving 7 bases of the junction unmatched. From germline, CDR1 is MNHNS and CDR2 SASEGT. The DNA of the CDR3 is TGTGCCAGCAGTGAAGACTGGACAGGATCCAGCAATCAGCCCCAGCATTTT. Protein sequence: CASSEDWTGSSNQPQHF.

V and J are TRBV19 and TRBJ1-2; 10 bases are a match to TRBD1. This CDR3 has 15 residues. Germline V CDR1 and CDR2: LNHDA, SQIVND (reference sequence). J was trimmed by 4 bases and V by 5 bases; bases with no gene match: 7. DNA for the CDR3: TGTGCCAGTAGTTCCGACAGGGGGCGGACCTATGGCTACACCTTC. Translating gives CASSSDRGRTYGYTF.

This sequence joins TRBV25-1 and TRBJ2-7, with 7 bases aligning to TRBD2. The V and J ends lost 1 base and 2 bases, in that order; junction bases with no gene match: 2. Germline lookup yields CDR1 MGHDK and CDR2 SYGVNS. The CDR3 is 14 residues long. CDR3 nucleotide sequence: TGTGCCAGCAGTGAATGGGGAGGGACCTACGAGCAGTACTTC. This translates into CASSEWGGTYEQYF.

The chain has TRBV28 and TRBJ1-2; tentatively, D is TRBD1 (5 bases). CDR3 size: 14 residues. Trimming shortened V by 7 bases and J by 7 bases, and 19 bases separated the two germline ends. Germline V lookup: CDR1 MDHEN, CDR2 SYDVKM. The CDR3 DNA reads TGTGCCAGCACCCTATTTGGGGGGGGAGGTGGCTACACCTTC. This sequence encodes CASTLFGGGGGYTF.

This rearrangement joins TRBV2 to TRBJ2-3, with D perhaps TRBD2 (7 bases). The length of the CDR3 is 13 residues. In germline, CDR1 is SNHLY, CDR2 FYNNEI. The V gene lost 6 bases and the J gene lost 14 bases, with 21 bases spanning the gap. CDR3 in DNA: TGTGCCAGCAGGATTGGGGCGGGGGCGTCGCCGTATTTT. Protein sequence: CASRIGAGASPYF.

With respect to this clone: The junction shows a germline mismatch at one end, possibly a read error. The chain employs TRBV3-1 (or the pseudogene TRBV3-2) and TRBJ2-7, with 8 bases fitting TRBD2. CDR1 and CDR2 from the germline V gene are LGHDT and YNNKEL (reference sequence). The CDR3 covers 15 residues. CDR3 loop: CASTQTGTRVYEQYF. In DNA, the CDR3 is TGTGCCAGCACCCAAACCGGGACTAGGGTTTACGAGCAGTACTTC.

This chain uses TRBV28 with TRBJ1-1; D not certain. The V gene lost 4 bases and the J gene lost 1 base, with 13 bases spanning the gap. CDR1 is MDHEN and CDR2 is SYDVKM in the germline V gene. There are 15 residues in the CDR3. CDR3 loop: CASSSLTLENTEAFF. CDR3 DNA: TGTGCCAGCAGTTCCCTAACCCTCGAGAACACTGAAGCTTTCTTT. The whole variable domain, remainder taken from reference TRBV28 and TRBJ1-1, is DVKVTQSSRYLVKRTGEKVFLECVQDMDHENMFWYRQDPGLGLRLIYFSYDVKMKEKGDIPEGYSVSREKKERFSLILESASTNQTSMYLCASSSLTLENTEAFFGQGTRLTVV.

Written as DNA, the CDR3 is TGTGCCAGCAGCCAAGATATCAGACAAGAGACCCAGTACTTC. Translation gives CASSQDIRQETQYF. The rearrangement uses TRBV3-1 (or the pseudogene TRBV3-2) and TRBJ2-5; D uncertain. Germline V gene lookup returns CDR1 LGHDT and CDR2 YNNKEL (reference sequence). The CDR3 extends over 14 amino acids. Trimming removed 0 bases at V and 2 bases at J, with 7 bases between.

This CDR3 reads CASATDVFNQPQHF. CDR3 in DNA: TGTGCCAGCGCCACAGACGTCTTCAATCAGCCCCAGCATTTT. This chain links TRBV2 with TRBJ1-5; D uncertain. The CDR3 is made up of 14 amino acids. Germline V gives CDR1 SNHLY, CDR2 FYNNEI. Between the trimmed V and J ends, which lost 8 bases and 3 bases, there was a span of 14 bases.

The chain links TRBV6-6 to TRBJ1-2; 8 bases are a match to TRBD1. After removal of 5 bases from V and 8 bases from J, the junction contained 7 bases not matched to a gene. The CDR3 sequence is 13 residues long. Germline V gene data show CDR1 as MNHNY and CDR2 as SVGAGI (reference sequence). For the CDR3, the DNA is TGTGCCAGCAGTCATGCAGGGGGCGTCGGCTACACCTTC. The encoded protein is CASSHAGGVGYTF.

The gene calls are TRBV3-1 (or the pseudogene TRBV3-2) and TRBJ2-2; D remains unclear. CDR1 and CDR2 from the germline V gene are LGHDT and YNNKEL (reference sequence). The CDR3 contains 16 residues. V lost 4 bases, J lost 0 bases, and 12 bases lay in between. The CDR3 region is CASSLDAGPNTGELFF. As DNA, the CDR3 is TGTGCCAGCAGCCTAGATGCTGGCCCGAACACCGGGGAGCTGTTTTTT.

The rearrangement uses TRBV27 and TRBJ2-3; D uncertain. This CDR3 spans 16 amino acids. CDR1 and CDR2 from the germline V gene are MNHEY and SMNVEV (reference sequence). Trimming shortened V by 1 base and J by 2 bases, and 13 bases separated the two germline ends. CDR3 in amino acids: CASSLFRSAPTDTQYF. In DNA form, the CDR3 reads TGTGCCAGCAGTTTATTCCGGTCCGCTCCCACAGATACGCAGTATTTT.

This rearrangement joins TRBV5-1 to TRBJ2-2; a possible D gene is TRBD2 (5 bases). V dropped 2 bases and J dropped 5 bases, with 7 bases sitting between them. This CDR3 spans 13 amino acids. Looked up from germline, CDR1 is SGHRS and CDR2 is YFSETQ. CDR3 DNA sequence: TGCGCCAGCAGCTTAGAGGGTACCGGGGAGCTGTTTTTT. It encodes CASSLEGTGELFF.

In DNA, the CDR3 is TGTGCCAGTAGTTCCCGTTTCAATCAGCCCCAGCATTTT. Its translation is CASSSRFNQPQHF. The V gene is TRBV19, the J gene TRBJ1-5, with D uncertain. Germline V gives CDR1 LNHDA, CDR2 SQIVND (reference sequence). The CDR3 extends over 13 amino acids. V was clipped by 5 bases and J by 3 bases, with 8 bases between them. Filled out from reference TRBV19 and TRBJ1-5, the complete variable domain reads DGGITQSPKYLFRKEGQNVTLSCEQNLNHDAMYWYRQDPGQGLRLIYYSQIVNDFQKGDIAEGYSVSREKKESFPLTVTSAQKNPTAFYLCASSSRFNQPQHFGDGTRLSIL.

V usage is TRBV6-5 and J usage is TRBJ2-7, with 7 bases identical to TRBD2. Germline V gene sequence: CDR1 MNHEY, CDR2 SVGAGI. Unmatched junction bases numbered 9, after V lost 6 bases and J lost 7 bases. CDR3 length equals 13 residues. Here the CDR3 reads CASSPRGVNEQYF. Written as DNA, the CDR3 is TGTGCCAGCAGCCCCCGGGGGGTGAATGAGCAGTACTTC.

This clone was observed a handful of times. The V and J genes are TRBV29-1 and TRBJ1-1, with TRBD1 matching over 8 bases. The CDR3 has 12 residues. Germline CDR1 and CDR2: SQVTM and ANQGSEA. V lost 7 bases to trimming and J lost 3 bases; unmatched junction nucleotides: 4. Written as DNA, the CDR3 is TGCAGCGCCGCGACAGGGGACACTGAAGCTTTCTTT. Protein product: CSAATGDTEAFF. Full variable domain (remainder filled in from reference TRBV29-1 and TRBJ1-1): SAVISQKPSRDICQRGTSLTIQCQVDSQVTMMFWYRQQPGQSLTLIATANQGSEATYESGFVIDKFPISRPNLTFSTLTVSNMSPEDSSIYLCSAATGDTEAFFGQGTRLTVV.

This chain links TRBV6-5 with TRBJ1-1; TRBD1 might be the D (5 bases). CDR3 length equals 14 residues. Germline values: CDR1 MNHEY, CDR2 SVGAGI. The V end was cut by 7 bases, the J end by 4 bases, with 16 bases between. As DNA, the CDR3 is TGTGCCAGCACGACGACAGCCGGAGCCACTGAAGCTTTCTTT. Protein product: CASTTTAGATEAFF.

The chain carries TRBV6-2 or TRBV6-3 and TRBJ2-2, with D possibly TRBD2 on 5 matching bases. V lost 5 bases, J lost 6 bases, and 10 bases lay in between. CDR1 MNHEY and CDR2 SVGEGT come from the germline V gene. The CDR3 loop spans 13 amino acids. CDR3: CASSQTGAGELFF. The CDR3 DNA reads TGTGCCAGCAGTCAGACCGGGGCCGGGGAGCTGTTTTTT.

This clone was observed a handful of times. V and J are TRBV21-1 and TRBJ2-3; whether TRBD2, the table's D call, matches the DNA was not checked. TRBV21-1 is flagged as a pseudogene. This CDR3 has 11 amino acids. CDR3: CANFSPDTQYF. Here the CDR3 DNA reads TGTGCCAACTTTTCTCCAGATACGCAGTATTTT.

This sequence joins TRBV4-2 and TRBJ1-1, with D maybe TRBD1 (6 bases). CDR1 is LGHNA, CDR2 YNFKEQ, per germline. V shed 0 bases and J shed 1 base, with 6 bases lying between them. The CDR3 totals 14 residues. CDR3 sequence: CASSQETGNTEAFF. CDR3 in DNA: TGTGCCAGCAGCCAAGAGACAGGGAACACTGAAGCTTTCTTT.

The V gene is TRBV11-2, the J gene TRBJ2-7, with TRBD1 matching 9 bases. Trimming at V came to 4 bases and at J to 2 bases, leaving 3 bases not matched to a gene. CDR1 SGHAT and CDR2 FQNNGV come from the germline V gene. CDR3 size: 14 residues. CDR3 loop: CASSWDRVTYEQYF. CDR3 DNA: TGTGCCAGCAGCTGGGACAGGGTAACCTACGAGCAGTACTTC.

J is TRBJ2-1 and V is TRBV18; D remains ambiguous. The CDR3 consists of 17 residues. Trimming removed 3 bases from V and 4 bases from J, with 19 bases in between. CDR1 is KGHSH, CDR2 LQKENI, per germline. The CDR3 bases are TGTGCCAGCTCACCCGGTCAGGCCTCATCCCTTTACAATGAGCAGTTCTTC. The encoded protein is CASSPGQASSLYNEQFF.